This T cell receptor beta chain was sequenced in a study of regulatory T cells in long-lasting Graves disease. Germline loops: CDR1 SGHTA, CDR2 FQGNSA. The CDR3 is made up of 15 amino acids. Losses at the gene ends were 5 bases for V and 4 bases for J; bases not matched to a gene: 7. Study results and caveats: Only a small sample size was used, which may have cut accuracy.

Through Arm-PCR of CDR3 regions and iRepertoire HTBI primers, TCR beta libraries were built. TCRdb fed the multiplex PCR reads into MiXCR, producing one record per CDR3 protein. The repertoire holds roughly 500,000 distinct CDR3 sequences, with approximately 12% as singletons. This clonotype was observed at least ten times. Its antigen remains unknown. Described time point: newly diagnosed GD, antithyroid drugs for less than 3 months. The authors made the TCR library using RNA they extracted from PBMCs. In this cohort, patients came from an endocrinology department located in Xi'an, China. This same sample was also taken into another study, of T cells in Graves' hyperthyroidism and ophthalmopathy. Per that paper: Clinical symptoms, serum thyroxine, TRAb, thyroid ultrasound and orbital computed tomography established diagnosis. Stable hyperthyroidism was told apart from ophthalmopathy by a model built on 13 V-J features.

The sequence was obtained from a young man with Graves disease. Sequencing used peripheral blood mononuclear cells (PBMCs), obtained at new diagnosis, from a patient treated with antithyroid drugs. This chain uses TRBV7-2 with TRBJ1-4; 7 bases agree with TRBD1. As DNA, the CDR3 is TGTGCCAGCAGCCTGCAGGGGGACCTTAATGAAAAACTGTTTTTT. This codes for CASSLQGDLNEKLFF. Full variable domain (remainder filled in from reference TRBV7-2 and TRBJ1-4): GAGVSQSPSNKVTEKGKDVELRCDPISGHTALYWYRQSLGQGLEFLIYFQGNSAPDKSGLPSDRFSAERTGGSVSTLTIQRTQQEDSAVYLCASSLQGDLNEKLFFGSGTQLSVL.